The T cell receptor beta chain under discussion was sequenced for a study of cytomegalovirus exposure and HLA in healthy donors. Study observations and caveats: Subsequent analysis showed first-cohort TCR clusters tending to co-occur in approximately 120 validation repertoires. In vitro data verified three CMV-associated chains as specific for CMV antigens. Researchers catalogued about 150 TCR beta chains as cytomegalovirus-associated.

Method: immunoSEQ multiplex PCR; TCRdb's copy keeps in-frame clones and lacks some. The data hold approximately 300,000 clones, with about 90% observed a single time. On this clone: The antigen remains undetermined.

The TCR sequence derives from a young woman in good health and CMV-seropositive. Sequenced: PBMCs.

The CDR3 nucleotides read TGTGCCATGGGACTAGCGGGGGGGCCATCTTACAATGAGCAGTTCTTC. Protein product: CAMGLAGGPSYNEQFF. J is TRBJ2-1 and V is TRBV10-3, with 16 bases aligning to TRBD2. J gave up 4 bases and V 9 bases, and 6 bases lay outside the gene matches. Germline CDR1 and CDR2: ENHRY and SYGVKD. The CDR3 is 16 residues long.